A single sample is the source of the 6 T cell receptor beta chains below, sequenced in a study of T cells expressing NK-cell markers. TCRdb derives one entry per CDR3 protein from the 5' RACE reads, leaving out DNA. The listing contains roughly 390,000 distinct CDR3 sequences. The source material was blood T cells: a sorted CD56 or NKG2C T cell subset, CD4+ or CD8+ T cells, or bulk PBMC T cells (not recorded which). The source is a man aged 18 to 69 in good health.

The genes are TRBV4-1 and TRBJ2-1; the D call from TCRdb, TRBD1, cannot be confirmed without DNA. The germline gives CDR1 MGHRA, CDR2 YSYEKL. The CDR3 runs to 15 residues. The CDR3 loop reads CASSTGQGTYNEQFF.

The chain recombines TRBV6-2 or TRBV6-3 with TRBJ2-7; TCRdb names TRBD1, which stays unverified in the absence of DNA. The germline CDR1 and CDR2 sequences are MNHEY and SVGEGT. The CDR3 runs to 14 residues. CDR3 amino acids: CASETGGFPYEQYF.

The chain joins TRBV28 to TRBJ1-5; no DNA is available, so the TRBD1 call from TCRdb remains unchecked. The CDR3 consists of 16 residues. CDR1 is MDHEN and CDR2 is SYDVKM in the germline V gene. The CDR3 is CASSLGSGKSNQPQHF.

CDR3 residues: CASSYRVSPPYEQYF. The V gene is TRBV6-5, the J gene TRBJ2-7. Germline CDR1 is MNHEY and CDR2 is SVGAGI. The CDR3 is 15 residues long.

The chain recombines TRBV12-3 or TRBV12-4 with TRBJ2-1; TCRdb designates TRBD1, a call that cannot be tested without DNA. The CDR3 runs 15 residues. The CDR3 is CASSFQGMGYNEQFF.

The rearrangement joins TRBV18 to TRBJ2-7; TCRdb outputs TRBD1, but without DNA this stays unchecked. The germline CDR1 and CDR2 sequences are KGHSH and LQKENI. The CDR3 is made up of 13 amino acids. CDR3 protein: CASSPNPGTEQYF.